Following are 4 T cell receptor beta chains from one sample sequenced in a study of blood T cell repertoires in COVID-19. The assay was immunoSEQ multiplex PCR, and TCRdb's table has in-frame clones only and misses some. The sample consists of about 100,000 clones, around four fifths of them appearing once. The sequenced sample consisted of peripheral blood. These receptors all come from a woman aged 70-85 years with acute or convalescent COVID-19.

The chain employs TRBV15 and TRBJ2-7; D not resolved. CDR3 length equals 13 residues. The V gene lost 1 base and the J gene lost 3 bases, with 7 bases spanning the gap. CDR1 and CDR2 from the germline V gene are LNHNV and YYDKDF (reference sequence). In nucleotides, the CDR3 is TGTGCCACCAGCAGAGGCCAGAACTACGAGCAGTACTTC. Residues: CATSRGQNYEQYF.

The chain is built from TRBV5-1 and TRBJ1-1; 7 bases are a match to TRBD1. Germline V gives CDR1 SGHRS, CDR2 YFSETQ. V gave up 4 bases and J gave up 4 bases; unmatched junction bases: 4. This CDR3 has 13 residues. The CDR3 loop is CASSIDRVTEAFF. CDR3 DNA: TGCGCCAGCAGCATCGACAGGGTCACTGAAGCTTTCTTT.

The chain has TRBV29-1 and TRBJ1-1, with a possible D match to TRBD1 (6 bases). V lost 2 bases, J lost 4 bases, and 14 bases lay in between. This CDR3 contains 14 residues. Germline CDR1 is SQVTM and CDR2 is ANQGSEA. The CDR3 nucleotides are TGCAGCGTTGAAATGGGAGCAGGGGTCACTGAAGCTTTCTTT. Its translation is CSVEMGAGVTEAFF.

The J gene is TRBJ1-2, the V gene TRBV7-2; 7 nucleotides align to TRBD1. The CDR3 is made up of 13 amino acids. V shed 5 bases and J 7 bases; nucleotides not matched to a gene: 7. Germline CDR1 SGHTA, CDR2 FQGNSA. CDR3 region: CASSPTTGVGYTF. The DNA for the CDR3 is TGTGCCAGCAGCCCCACAACAGGGGTTGGCTACACCTTC.